These 5 T cell receptor beta chains were sequenced from one sample in a study of response to subunit inactivated influenza vaccine. TCRdb reprocessed the RT-PCR reads with MiXCR, giving one entry per CDR3 protein. Of a few hundred thousand distinct CDR3 sequences in the sample, around 13% are singletons; the top ten hold over 8.5%. Sequences were derived from PBMCs from blood, sampled 12 days after vaccination. The receptors originated from a man aged 45-65 years who received an inactivated influenza vaccine.

This clonotype has just a few counts. The V and J genes are TRBV11-2 and TRBJ2-5; D is possibly TRBD1 (7 bases). Trimming removed 0 bases from V and 4 bases from J, with 12 bases in between. The CDR3 spans 15 residues. Germline V CDR1 and CDR2: SGHAT, FQNNGV. CDR3 in amino acids: CASSLDRRGVETQYF. DNA of the CDR3: TGTGCCAGCAGCTTAGACCGCAGGGGGGTAGAGACCCAGTACTTC.

The CDR3 bases are TGTGCCAGCAGTTTAGATTCTCCGGGACTCTATGGCTACACCTTC. The encoded protein is CASSLDSPGLYGYTF. V and J are TRBV12-3 or TRBV12-4 and TRBJ1-2, with a tentative D call TRBD1 (5 bases). V was trimmed by 1 base and J by 4 bases, leaving 13 bases between them. CDR3 size: 15 residues.

The rearrangement uses TRBV5-6 and TRBJ2-3; possibly TRBD2 for D (5 bases). Germline V gene sequence: CDR1 SGHDT, CDR2 YYEEEE. Trimming took 3 bases from V and 2 from J, leaving 10 bases between them. The CDR3 consists of 14 residues. The DNA of the CDR3 is TGTGCCAGCAGCTGGGGAGAACTCACAGATACGCAGTATTTT. It translates to CASSWGELTDTQYF.

This clonotype was picked up many times. V gene TRBV20-1 combines with J gene TRBJ2-7, with D hard to call. This CDR3 is 12 amino acids long. Trimming left V 1 base short and J 0 bases short, with 4 bases between. The germline gives CDR1 DFQATT, CDR2 SNEGSKA (reference sequence). The chain's CDR3 is CSARGDSYEQYF. The CDR3 DNA reads TGCAGTGCTAGAGGAGACTCCTACGAGCAGTACTTC.

This clonotype turned up a few times. The chain carries TRBV7-9 and TRBJ2-5; TRBD1 aligns across 12 bases. The germline CDR1 and CDR2 sequences are SEHNR and FQNEAQ (reference sequence). J lost 1 base, V lost 6 bases, and 6 bases had no gene match. The CDR3 has 16 amino acids. The CDR3 nucleotides read TGTGCCAGCAGTCCAGGGACAGGGGGCACCCAAGAGACCCAGTACTTC. It translates to CASSPGTGGTQETQYF.